A single sample is the source of the 32 T cell receptor beta chains below, sequenced in a study of blood T cell repertoires in COVID-19 (dated by TCRdb to 2020 to 2021). The receptor library was made with the immunoSEQ multiplex PCR assay. TCRdb re-hosts the immuneACCESS table, in-frame sequences only. Its copies lack some clones; in the studies checked, an unresolved V gene accounts for under half of them, and the cause for the rest is not known. The table for this sample lists roughly 72,000 clones; 82% of them were counted only once. 12% to 15% of the sample lies in the top ten. Input material: peripheral blood. The receptors originated from a woman older than 75 with acute or convalescent COVID-19.

This chain's CDR3 is CAWSPNRVRNTEAFF. The DNA for the CDR3 is TGTGCCTGGAGTCCTAACAGGGTACGGAACACTGAAGCTTTCTTT. The rearrangement links TRBV30 to TRBJ1-1; D is possibly TRBD1 (6 bases). The CDR3 consists of 15 residues. Per the germline V gene, CDR1 is GTSNPN and CDR2 is SVGIG (reference sequence). Trimming took 2 bases from V and 1 from J, leaving 14 bases between them.

J is TRBJ2-7 and V is TRBV6-5; D gene uncertain. The V gene lost 0 bases and the J gene lost 2 bases, with 11 bases spanning the gap. Germline V gene lookup returns CDR1 MNHEY and CDR2 SVGAGI. The CDR3 sequence is 15 residues long. The CDR3 reads CASSYSPTDPYEQYF. CDR3 nucleotide sequence: TGTGCCAGCAGTTACTCGCCGACTGACCCCTACGAGCAGTACTTC.

This chain uses TRBV5-1 with TRBJ2-1, with 13 bases that match TRBD2. Trimming cost V 4 bases and J 6 bases; bases outside gene matches: 10. The germline gives CDR1 SGHRS, CDR2 YFSETQ. The CDR3 covers 17 residues. DNA of the CDR3: TGCGCCAGCAGCAGGACTAGCGGGAGAAGGGTTAGCAATGAGCAGTTCTTC. It codes for CASSRTSGRRVSNEQFF.

The chain carries TRBV4-2 and TRBJ2-7; D not certain. Trimming left V 0 bases short and J 8 bases short, with 8 bases between. Germline CDR1 LGHNA, CDR2 YNFKEQ. The CDR3 has 12 residues. Written as DNA, the CDR3 is TGTGCCAGCAGCCAAGATGTAAACAAGCAGTACTTC. Its translation is CASSQDVNKQYF.

The chain joins TRBV21-1 to TRBJ2-7; TRBD2, the table's D call, was not compared with the DNA. TRBV21-1 is listed as a pseudogene. CDR3 length: 14 residues. CDR3 nucleotide sequence: TGTGCCAGCAGCAAAGGACTAGCGGGAGATGAGCAGTACTTC. It encodes CASSKGLAGDEQYF.

V gene TRBV9 combines with J gene TRBJ2-3, with TRBD2 matching 10 bases. V trimming: 3 bases; J trimming: 5 bases; junction bases outside the gene matches: 9. The germline V gene has CDR1 SGDLS and CDR2 YYNGEE. CDR3 length: 16 residues. The CDR3 spells CASSATSGAVRDTQYF. CDR3 in DNA: TGTGCCAGCAGCGCAACTAGCGGGGCTGTACGAGATACGCAGTATTTT.

This clone was picked up one time. Additional DNA sequences in this sample encode the identical CDR3. The chain carries TRBV12-3 or TRBV12-4 and TRBJ2-7; possible D gene TRBD1, 6 bases. The CDR3 totals 12 residues. Trimming removed 5 bases at V and 3 bases at J, with 8 bases between. The CDR3 coding sequence is TGTGCCAGCAGTCCGGACAGCTACGAGCAGTACTTC. Translation: CASSPDSYEQYF.

The chain combines TRBV9 with TRBJ2-1; D is unresolved. The V end lost 6 bases, the J end lost 4 bases, and 20 bases lay between the germline ends. The CDR3 loop spans 16 amino acids. Germline V gives CDR1 SGDLS, CDR2 YYNGEE. CDR3 sequence: CASNPLLAAIYNEQFF. The CDR3 nucleotides are TGTGCCAGCAACCCCCTCCTGGCGGCCATTTACAATGAGCAGTTCTTC.

The CDR3 DNA is TGTGCCAGCAGAACAGGGGATACCGGGGAGCTGTTTTTT. Translated, it gives CASRTGDTGELFF. The J gene is TRBJ2-2, the V gene TRBV6-4, with TRBD1 matching 7 bases. Looked up from germline, CDR1 is MRHNA and CDR2 is SNTAGT. There are 13 residues in the CDR3. Trimming took 6 bases from V and 5 from J; bases not matched to a gene: 3.

This clone was observed at least ten times. This rearrangement joins TRBV7-2 to TRBJ2-3; a possible D gene is TRBD2 (5 bases). Trimming cost V 0 bases and J 3 bases, with 7 bases left between them. Germline CDR1 and CDR2: SGHTA and FQGNSA. This CDR3 spans 14 amino acids. CDR3 region: CASSLAEATDTQYF. Here the CDR3 DNA reads TGTGCCAGCAGCTTAGCGGAGGCGACAGATACGCAGTATTTT.

DNA of the CDR3: TGTGCCAGCAGCCTCCACCGGGGACAGTGGAACTATGGCTACACCTTC. It translates to CASSLHRGQWNYGYTF. V is TRBV3-1 (or the pseudogene TRBV3-2) and J is TRBJ1-2; 7 bases fit TRBD1. The CDR3 loop spans 16 amino acids. CDR1 LGHDT and CDR2 YNNKEL come from the germline V gene (reference sequence). Trimming took 4 bases from V and 2 from J; bases not matched to a gene: 10.

The chain joins TRBV11-2 to TRBJ2-7; no firm D call. Trimming stripped 0 bases from V and 3 bases from J, with 3 bases between. The CDR3 totals 12 residues. Germline CDR1 reads SGHAT; CDR2 reads FQNNGV. As DNA, the CDR3 is TGTGCCAGCAGCTTAGACGGCTACGAGCAGTACTTC. Its protein is CASSLDGYEQYF.

The V gene is TRBV27, the J gene TRBJ1-2; 9 positions match TRBD1. Germline V CDR1 and CDR2: MNHEY, SMNVEV (reference sequence). CDR3 length: 14 amino acids. Unmatched junction bases numbered 5, after V lost 5 bases and J lost 4 bases. CDR3 DNA: TGTGCCAGCAGTCCGACAGGGGGAGGCTATGGCTACACCTTC. Translated, it gives CASSPTGGGYGYTF.

This chain connects TRBV5-6 to TRBJ2-1; either TRBD1 or TRBD2 may supply D (9 bases each). The CDR3 is 19 amino acids. Trimming cost V 4 bases and J 6 bases, with 29 bases left between them. The germline V gene encodes CDR1 SGHDT and CDR2 YYEEEE. The CDR3 DNA reads TGTGCCAGCAGCCAAGGGACAGGGTTATGGCGGGAGGGCCGCAATGAGCAGTTCTTC. Its translation: CASSQGTGLWREGRNEQFF.

The rearrangement joins TRBV5-1 to TRBJ2-7; maybe TRBD1 (5 bases). The germline V and J ends were trimmed by 4 bases and 3 bases, with 20 bases remaining between them. In germline, CDR1 is SGHRS, CDR2 YFSETQ. The CDR3 runs to 16 residues. The CDR3 region has the DNA TGCGCCAGCAGCCGTGGGGCGGTCCCCCCCCTCTACGAGCAGTACTTC. Translated, it gives CASSRGAVPPLYEQYF.

V usage is TRBV27 and J usage is TRBJ2-5; the D gene is possibly TRBD2 (6 bases). There are 13 residues in the CDR3. From germline, CDR1 is MNHEY and CDR2 SMNVEV (reference sequence). Between the trimmed V and J ends, which lost 9 bases and 4 bases, there was a span of 15 bases. In nucleotides, the CDR3 is TGTGCCAGGACTCAGCGCGGGGTAGAGACCCAGTACTTC. This gives the protein CARTQRGVETQYF.

The rearrangement joins TRBV5-5 to TRBJ1-4; the match to TRBD1 covers 11 bases. CDR1 SGHKS and CDR2 YYEKEE come from the germline V gene (reference sequence). The CDR3 is made up of 14 amino acids. V lost 6 bases, J lost 7 bases, and 5 bases stayed unmatched. CDR3 sequence reads: CASTRTGGSEKLFF. The CDR3 DNA reads as TGTGCCAGCACACGGACAGGGGGCTCTGAAAAACTGTTTTTT.

V gene TRBV19 combines with J gene TRBJ2-7, with a possible D match to TRBD1 (5 bases). This CDR3 has 14 amino acids. Trimming took 5 bases from V and 3 from J, leaving 14 bases between them. Germline assignment: CDR1 LNHDA and CDR2 SQIVND (reference sequence). The CDR3 here is CASSLQGEDYEQYF. CDR3 bases: TGTGCCAGTAGTCTGCAGGGCGAGGACTACGAGCAGTACTTC.

J is TRBJ1-1 and V is TRBV5-5, with TRBD1 as a possible D gene (6 bases). V lost 3 bases to trimming and J lost 5 bases, with 23 bases between them. There are 17 residues in the CDR3. CDR1 is SGHKS, CDR2 YYEKEE, per germline (reference sequence). CDR3 in DNA: TGTGCCAGCAGCTCCCGGGGGGCGGGGCATCGGGTGACTGAAGCTTTCTTT. Translated: CASSSRGAGHRVTEAFF.

This sequence joins TRBV28 and TRBJ2-3, with D maybe TRBD2 (6 bases). V was trimmed by 10 bases and J by 0 bases, leaving 20 bases between them. The CDR3 is made up of 16 amino acids. CDR1 is MDHEN, CDR2 SYDVKM, per germline. Here the CDR3 reads CATALGGIPSTDTQYF. CDR3 in DNA: TGTGCCACCGCCCTCGGCGGGATCCCTAGCACAGATACGCAGTATTTT.

The V call is TRBV19, the J call TRBJ1-1; TRBD1 aligns across 10 bases. Unmatched junction bases numbered 9, after V lost 5 bases and J lost 0 bases. The CDR3 sequence is 17 residues long. The germline V gene encodes CDR1 LNHDA and CDR2 SQIVND (reference sequence). The CDR3 nucleotides read TGTGCCAGTAGTCAACGGGACAGGGGCCGTATGAACACTGAAGCTTTCTTT. It translates to CASSQRDRGRMNTEAFF.

The chain is built from TRBV6-5 and TRBJ2-7; perhaps TRBD1 as D (8 bases). Between the trimmed V and J ends, which lost 11 bases and 4 bases, there was a span of 12 bases. CDR1 and CDR2 (germline): MNHEY, SVGAGI. The CDR3 covers 11 residues. The CDR3 nucleotides are TGTGCCTCACAGGGGGGGTACGAGCAGTACTTC. It codes for CASQGGYEQYF.

The chain has TRBV7-9 and TRBJ2-7; D possibly corresponds to TRBD2 (5 bases). The V and J ends lost 3 bases and 2 bases respectively, with 17 bases between them. The germline CDR1 and CDR2 sequences are SEHNR and FQNEAQ (reference sequence). The CDR3 runs 16 residues. The CDR3 DNA reads as TGTGCCAGCAGCTTCAGGACGGCCCTGGGAGCCTACGAGCAGTACTTC. This sequence encodes CASSFRTALGAYEQYF.

The chain recombines TRBV29-1 with TRBJ2-4; no clear D gene. In germline, CDR1 is SQVTM, CDR2 ANQGSEA. This CDR3 contains 11 residues. The V end was cut by 7 bases, the J end by 7 bases, with 11 bases between. CDR3 sequence (DNA): TGCAGCGGCGATAGCCAGAACATTCAGTACTTC. Protein sequence: CSGDSQNIQYF.

This sequence joins TRBV3-1 (or the pseudogene TRBV3-2) and TRBJ2-7, with D maybe TRBD2 (5 bases). Deletions cut 3 bases from V and 0 bases from J, with 18 bases between. This CDR3 is 17 amino acids long. Germline lookup yields CDR1 LGHDT and CDR2 YNNKEL (reference sequence). Written as DNA, the CDR3 is TGTGCCAGCAGCCATCGCACGGGGTTCTCGACCTCCTACGAGCAGTACTTC. Its translation: CASSHRTGFSTSYEQYF.

The chain recombines TRBV14 with TRBJ2-2; D not resolved. Per germline, CDR1 SGHDN and CDR2 FVKESK. CDR3 size: 15 residues. V lost 4 bases and J lost 4, with 13 bases in between. CDR3 in DNA: TGTGCCAGCAGCCGCCGACTGTCGGGCACCGGGGAGCTGTTTTTT. Protein product: CASSRRLSGTGELFF.

This clone was seen just once. This sequence joins TRBV19 and TRBJ1-5; possibly TRBD1 for D (6 bases). Germline assignment: CDR1 LNHDA and CDR2 SQIVND (reference sequence). The V end lost 4 bases, the J end lost 0 bases, and 10 bases lay between the germline ends. CDR3 length: 15 amino acids. The CDR3 DNA is TGTGCCAGTAGTAGGGGGCCCTATAGCAATCAGCCCCAGCATTTT. This translates into CASSRGPYSNQPQHF.

The count of this clone is one. The J gene is TRBJ1-1, the V gene TRBV3-1 (or the pseudogene TRBV3-2); D gene ambiguous. CDR1 and CDR2 from the germline V gene are LGHDT and YNNKEL (reference sequence). The CDR3 spans 13 residues. V lost 1 base and J lost 4, with 7 bases in between. The CDR3 DNA sequence: TGTGCCAGCAGCCAAGGGTCAGTCACTGAAGCTTTCTTT. Protein product: CASSQGSVTEAFF.

The rearrangement uses TRBV3-1 (or the pseudogene TRBV3-2) and TRBJ2-1; TRBD2 matches at 13 bases. V was pared by 0 bases and J by 13 bases, with 18 bases of the junction left unmatched. Germline CDR1 and CDR2: LGHDT and YNNKEL (reference sequence). CDR3 size: 19 residues. The CDR3 sequence: CASSQEELAGGQLGGPQFF. CDR3 nucleotides: TGTGCCAGCAGCCAAGAGGAACTAGCGGGAGGGCAACTCGGGGGTCCTCAGTTCTTC.

The genes are TRBV7-2 and TRBJ2-1; 10 positions agree with TRBD2. Germline assignment: CDR1 SGHTA and CDR2 FQGNSA. The ends lost 3 bases at V and 7 bases at J; junction bases unmatched: 12. CDR3 size: 17 residues. The CDR3 DNA reads TGTGCCAGCAGCTTCGATTTACTAGCGGGGTGGGGGAATGAGCAGTTCTTC. Its protein is CASSFDLLAGWGNEQFF.

This sequence joins TRBV9 and TRBJ2-7; 14 positions agree with TRBD2. Germline V gene sequence: CDR1 SGDLS, CDR2 YYNGEE. V trimming: 4 bases; J trimming: 6 bases; junction bases outside the gene matches: 6. There are 15 residues in the CDR3. DNA of the CDR3: TGTGCCAGCAGCACGGGACTAGCGGGAGTTACCGAGCAGTACTTC. This codes for CASSTGLAGVTEQYF.

The chain joins TRBV19 to TRBJ2-5; weak D call: TRBD2 (5 bases). V was pared by 5 bases and J by 5 bases, with 15 bases between. The V gene's germline CDR1 is LNHDA and CDR2 SQIVND (reference sequence). This CDR3 has 14 amino acids. CDR3: CASSPSLRGETQYF. The CDR3 bases are TGTGCCAGTAGTCCCTCCCTGAGAGGGGAGACCCAGTACTTC.